This record covers a single T cell receptor (beta chain). Antigen specificity is unknown. The sample comes from a study of shared clonotypes between healthy human individuals. Genomic DNA of every subset was divided equally among multiple immunoSEQ plates. This table comes from immunoSEQ multiplex PCR, and its TCRdb copy is limited to in-frame clones, with some not included. The sample records 2 million to 2.5 million clones, approximately 93% being singletons. The germline V gene has CDR1 SGHRS and CDR2 YFSETQ. The CDR3 length is 16 residues. The germline V and J ends were trimmed by 4 bases and 4 bases, with 20 bases remaining between them. The study, taken as a whole, reports: It was expected that sequencing depth would affect clonotype sharing among donors. Collection of samples was limited to blood; tissue repertoires likely differ. Limited genetic and exposure-history diversity came from having few donors.

This sequence was found in a man aged 18 to 29 in good health. Some clones in this sample may be carry-over from other donors' samples. Sample: naive CD4+ T cells from PBMCs. The subset is: CD45RA+ positively selected. The genes are TRBV5-1 and TRBJ1-1, with D maybe TRBD1 (6 bases). This CDR3 is CASSPDSRVGSTEAFF. The CDR3, as DNA: TGCGCCAGCAGCCCGGACAGCCGGGTGGGCAGCACTGAAGCTTTCTTT.